The following is a T cell receptor (beta chain) sequence with its context. Base-call qualities are not available, and no considerably larger clone is one nucleotide away. Because TCR-alpha and TCR-beta chains were sequenced unpaired, no information on chain pairing was available. The immunoSEQ multiplex PCR assay was used to generate TCR libraries, with TCR-beta and/or TCR-alpha/delta assays applied to each sample. The Illumina high-throughput platform was used to sequence the amplified TCR libraries. On the authors' methods: Clustering and dimensionality reduction were performed using pairwise TCRdist distances among GMM-specific receptors from ex vivo sorted or in vitro expanded T cells. Sequence motifs, defined by gene usage and CDR3 content, were tested for enrichment in tetramer-positive compared with tetramer-negative populations. The immuneACCESS repertoire file appears here via TCRdb, limited to in-frame rearrangements. These files lack a portion of the clones; in checked studies, under half of the deficit traces to unresolved V genes, and the cause of the others is not known. V, J and clone size are those of that table, while D and trimming were read from the DNA. This sample lists 60,000 or so clones; under 90% were detected once. The biggest ten clones account for roughly 13% of the sample.

These data come from a study of T cells in tuberculosis (dated 2018 in TCRdb). For context, the study as a whole: To characterize T cells specific for the mycobacterial lipid antigen glucose monomycolate (GMM), the study used CD1B tetramers together with high-throughput TCR immunosequencing. Overall results and qualifications from the work: T cells that bind the CD1B-GMM tetramer with low affinity may have been missed by the stringent sort gate.

Thawed, overnight-rested PBMC were stained with GMM-loaded CD1B tetramer, a Live/Dead dye and anti-CD3, then sorted on a FACS Aria II. The CD1B tetramers were loaded with C32 glucose monomycolate that had been purified from Rhodococcus equi. Before cryopreservation, the PBMC used for tetramer sorting had been depleted of CD14-expressing monocytes as part of a separate study. From each donor, approximately 91,000 tetramer-negative cells were sorted and analyzed together with the tetramer-positive cells. GMM-loaded CD1B tetramers were used to sort antigen-specific T cells from four healthy South African adults. The TCR originated in an adult woman with latent tuberculosis. Sequenced input: CD1b-GMM tetramer-negative cells sorted from PBMCs. The cell subset or site label corresponds to: T cells not binding CD1B-GMM tetramer, sorted from same donor.

The CDR3: CASSKGDERVALYNEQFF. In nucleotides, the sequence is TGTGCCAGCAGCAAAGGAGATGAGCGGGTTGCCCTCTACAATGAGCAGTTCTTC. Recombination linked TRBV21-1 to TRBJ2-1; TRBD2 reflects the table's D call only, with no check against the DNA. TRBV21-1 constitutes a pseudogene. The CDR3, from cysteine to phenylalanine, totals 18 residues. The only DNA kept is the CDR3, 54 bases in frame from the first base.